The present T cell receptor (beta chain) was sequenced within a study of PD-1 blockade in classical Hodgkin lymphoma. Study-level points and caveats: CD8+ TCR diversity did not rise significantly by C4D1, unlike CD4+.

The V end lost 3 bases, the J end lost 3 bases, and 16 bases lay between the germline ends. The CDR3 is 15 amino acids. CDR1 and CDR2 (germline): SGHDT, YYEEEE. Repertoires were generated with immunoSEQ multiplex PCR, while TCRdb's copy carries only in-frame clones and drops some. The repertoire includes more than 10,000 clones, 75% to 95% of them detected once, and about 10% sits in the top ten. Note on this clone: Its specificity is unknown.

Each of the patients experienced relapse following autologous stem cell transplantation, and their brentuximab vedotin exposure differed. When best responses were assessed, they were complete response, partial response or progressive disease. The J gene is TRBJ2-7, the V gene TRBV5-6, with D possibly TRBD1 on 5 matching bases. The receptor was derived from a human donor with classical Hodgkin lymphoma. The sample here was peripheral blood mononuclear cells (PBMCs), taken at baseline. In DNA form, the CDR3 reads TGTGCCAGCAGCTGGGTGGACAAGATAGGCTACGAGCAGTACTTC. It specifies CASSWVDKIGYEQYF.